This entry describes one T cell receptor beta chain. Its antigen remains unidentified. No base qualities exist here, and no much larger clone lies one base off it. Each collaborating institution followed its own protocols to collect whole blood in K2EDTA tubes. For TCRbeta analysis, collaborator samples were shipped as frozen whole blood, as isolated PBMCs, or as DNA extracted from either sample type. The cysteine opens and the phenylalanine closes a CDR3 of 14 amino acids. Only the CDR3 DNA stays, 42 bases, in frame from base 1. The germline V and J ends show losses of 5 bases and 2 bases respectively, and no gene match explains 3 bases of the junction. From the germline V gene (reference sequence), CDR1 is SGHAT and CDR2 is FQDESV. This entry comes from a study of blood T cell repertoires in COVID-19 (dated by TCRdb to about 2020). Some background on the complete study: Samples covering the acute and convalescent phases of COVID-19 were provided by collaborators in the United States, Italy and Spain. A de-identified subject ID, COVID-19 status, age in years and sex were almost always included in the sample metadata. The samples were drawn from the first 160 participants of the ongoing ImmuneRACE study and from about 1,200 subjects provided by 6 global collaborators. The material from the prospective study consisted of cDNA or gDNA derived from T cells, B-cell-depleted T cells, or PBMCs. The repertoires were released in a freely available public database intended as a resource for research on the immune response to SARS-CoV-2. Subjects who had been exposed to COVID-19, were actively infected with it, or had recovered from it provided the deeply sampled blood TCRbeta repertoires that made up the dataset. Where available, HLA class I and class II types were obtained from metadata supplied by the sample provider rather than from assay-based typing.

Overall study outcomes, separate from this receptor: How much clinical and demographic metadata was included differed by source and by participant, and the metadata was provided uncurated.

TCRbeta CDR3 regions were amplified from genomic DNA using the immunoSEQ Assay, a bias-controlled multiplex PCR. Under the source paper's analysis protocol: Within the assay, amplification of reference gene primers was used to estimate how many nucleated cells each sample contained. To quantify the absolute abundance of each unique TCRbeta CDR3 rearrangement, sequence reads were collapsed and filtered. For each sample, productive Simpson clonality was calculated by taking the square root of Simpson's diversity index across productive rearrangements. The clones in this table, taken by TCRdb from immuneACCESS, are in-frame only. Not every clone is retained; where verified, under half of the shortfall comes from an unresolved V gene, and the cause of the rest is unknown. That table supplies the V and J calls and clone size; D and trimming were determined from the DNA. The sample data list about 74,000 clones, and approximately 86% of these were observed just once. The ten top clones hold 1.5% to 2% of the sample.

The specimen was peripheral blood. This receptor was taken from a woman aged 80 or over with active or convalescent COVID-19. The V gene is TRBV11-1 and the J gene is TRBJ2-7; TRBD1 fits 10 bases in the junction. The CDR3 region has the sequence CASSRDRGTYEQYF. The DNA reads as follows: TGTGCCAGCAGCCGGGACAGGGGCACCTACGAGCAGTACTTC. Extended through the reference TRBV11-1 and TRBJ2-7 proteins, this CDR3 yields the full variable domain: EAEVAQSPRYKITEKSQAVAFWCDPISGHATLYWYRQILGQGPELLVQFQDESVVDDSQLPKDRFSAERLKGVDSTLKIQPAELGDSAMYLCASSRDRGTYEQYFGPGTRLTVT.